These 10 T cell receptor beta chains came from one sample sequenced in a study of T cell repertoires in cytomegalovirus infection. TCRdb reanalysed the reads using MiXCR and keeps one entry per CDR3 protein. The sample records more than 150,000 distinct CDR3 sequences, 20% to 30% being singletons. Sequencing was carried out using PBMCs. These receptors all come from a human donor in good health (CMV status not recorded). Some clones in this sample may be carry-over from other donors' samples.

The rearrangement links TRBV11-2 to TRBJ2-2, with TRBD2 identical over 7 bases. Germline CDR1 SGHAT, CDR2 FQNNGV. V lost 3 bases and J lost 5; bases outside the gene matches: 9. The CDR3 covers 16 residues. CDR3 loop: CASSLSINGGTGELFF. The DNA for the CDR3 is TGTGCCAGCAGCTTGTCAATAAACGGGGGGACCGGGGAGCTGTTTTTT. Combining the CDR3 with reference TRBV11-2 and TRBJ2-2 gives the whole variable domain EAGVAQSPRYKIIEKRQSVAFWCNPISGHATLYWYQQILGQGPKLLIQFQNNGVVDDSQLPKDRFSAERLKGVDSTLKIQPAKLEDSAVYLCASSLSINGGTGELFFGEGSRLTVL.

V gene TRBV18 combines with J gene TRBJ1-5; 10 bases are a match to TRBD1. The CDR3 covers 15 residues. Germline CDR1 KGHSH, CDR2 LQKENI. V was clipped by 4 bases and J by 4 bases; unmatched bases: 4. CDR3 loop: CASSHDRGRNQPQHF. The DNA for the CDR3 is TGTGCCAGCTCACATGACAGGGGGCGGAATCAGCCCCAGCATTTT.

This clonotype was seen just once. One base away lies a much larger clone, so this may be a sequencing read error. V is TRBV12-3 or TRBV12-4 and J is TRBJ2-2, with TRBD2 matching over 7 bases. This CDR3 is 14 amino acids long. The CDR3 sequence: CASSLGLAAGVLFF. In DNA form, the CDR3 reads TGTGCCAGCAGTTTAGGACTAGCCGCCGGGGTGCTGTTTTTT.

This clonotype came up a few times. One end of the junction varies from germline; a read error may be responsible. The rearrangement links TRBV2 to TRBJ1-1; 10 bases line up with TRBD1. Germline V gives CDR1 SNHLY, CDR2 FYNNEI. This CDR3 comprises 13 residues. The DNA of the CDR3 is TGCGCCTTCCAAGGACAGGGGGGGACTGAAGCTTTCTTT. Translated, it gives CAFQGQGGTEAFF.

In this sample, this clonotype turned up a few times. The rearrangement links TRBV7-3 to TRBJ2-5; 11 bases line up with TRBD2. CDR3 length equals 16 residues. V shed 1 base and J 2 bases; nucleotides not matched to a gene: 3. Per germline, CDR1 SGHTA and CDR2 FQGTGA. CDR3: CASSLSTSGGQETQYF. CDR3 nucleotide sequence: TGTGCCAGCAGCTTAAGTACTAGCGGGGGACAAGAGACCCAGTACTTC.

This rearrangement joins TRBV28 to TRBJ2-7, with 7 nucleotides matching TRBD1. The CDR3 is made up of 14 amino acids. CDR1 MDHEN and CDR2 SYDVKM come from the germline V gene. V lost 1 base, J lost 2 bases, and 2 bases stayed unmatched. CDR3: CASSLSTGAYEQYF. CDR3 DNA sequence: TGTGCCAGCAGTTTATCAACAGGGGCCTACGAGCAGTACTTC. The whole variable domain, filled in from reference TRBV28 and TRBJ2-7, reads DVKVTQSSRYLVKRTGEKVFLECVQDMDHENMFWYRQDPGLGLRLIYFSYDVKMKEKGDIPEGYSVSREKKERFSLILESASTNQTSMYLCASSLSTGAYEQYFGPGTRLTVT.

V and J are TRBV5-1 and TRBJ2-1, with 7 bases lining up with TRBD1. Per germline, CDR1 SGHRS and CDR2 YFSETQ. The CDR3 is made up of 13 amino acids. Trimming cost V 3 bases and J 7 bases; bases outside gene matches: 4. CDR3 region: CASSSGQRNEQFF. In DNA, the CDR3 is TGCGCCAGCAGCTCGGGACAGCGGAATGAGCAGTTCTTC.

This clonotype has ten or more counts. The V and J genes are TRBV7-2 and TRBJ1-5; 8 bases line up with TRBD1. This CDR3 is built from 16 residues. Looked up from germline, CDR1 is SGHTA and CDR2 is FQGNSA. V gave up 2 bases and J gave up 2 bases; unmatched junction bases: 5. The CDR3 bases are TGTGCCAGCAGCTTACAAGGGACAGGTCGCAATCAGCCCCAGCATTTT. This codes for CASSLQGTGRNQPQHF.

A note on this clonotype: Since a much larger clone is just one base distant, this may be a read error. This chain joins TRBV7-9 and TRBJ2-1; the D call may be TRBD1 or TRBD2 (5 bases each). With 2 bases removed from V and 9 bases from J, the gap between germline ends came to 11 bases. This CDR3 region has 13 residues. Germline values: CDR1 SEHNR, CDR2 FQNEAQ (reference sequence). CDR3 sequence: CASSLRGLIEQFF. CDR3 DNA: TGTGCCAGCAGCTTACGGGGCCTCATTGAGCAGTTCTTC.

The V gene is TRBV19, the J gene TRBJ2-1; D possibly corresponds to TRBD2 (5 bases). The V end was cut by 3 bases, the J end by 0 bases, with 9 bases between. Germline loops: CDR1 LNHDA, CDR2 SQIVND (reference sequence). This CDR3 is built from 15 residues. Here the CDR3 DNA reads TGTGCCAGTAGTATTAAGCGGAGCTCCTACAATGAGCAGTTCTTC. It codes for CASSIKRSSYNEQFF.